The T cell receptor (beta chain) under discussion was sequenced for a study of human T cells and chemical hapten exposure. Study summary: TCR yield per sample varied, mainly due to pooled library volumes.

This clonotype was detected only a few times. Its antigen is not known. Described time point: healthy volunteer bleed at 2 weeks. The starting material, unfractionated whole blood, was used for total RNA extraction. Study conclusions and caveats: With regard to DPC sensitization, TCRs above 1 in 1000 frequency did not change.

Germline V CDR1 and CDR2: MDHEN, SYDVKM. Trimming stripped 5 bases from V and 11 bases from J, with 12 bases between. This CDR3 spans 11 amino acids. Unique molecular identifiers were attached to individual cDNA molecules within the library. TCRdb re-derived calls from the RACE reads in MiXCR, one entry per CDR3 protein. This table holds some 93,000 distinct CDR3 sequences, about 8.7% found once. Sequenced input: whole blood. The receptor's source is a female donor in good health. Some clones in this sample may be carry-over from other donors' samples. The J gene is TRBJ1-1, the V gene TRBV28, with a weak D call TRBD1 (5 bases). CDR3 sequence: CASSEAGKAFF. DNA of the CDR3: TGTGCCAGCAGTGAAGCAGGGAAGGCTTTCTTT.